In its sample, the clone carrying this T cell receptor (beta chain) was seen once. The data belong to a study of technical replicates of blood from a few donors. Clones were sequenced by immunoSEQ multiplex PCR, and TCRdb holds only the in-frame ones, with some missing. This table has about 70,000 clones, around 97% appearing once. The J segment lost 2 bases and the V segment lost 2 bases, leaving 14 bases of the junction unmatched. The CDR3 has 19 residues. Germline loops: CDR1 SGHDN, CDR2 FVKESK. The sequencing sample was made of T cells isolated from PBMCs. V is TRBV14 and J is TRBJ2-5; 10 bases map to TRBD2. This TCR was sampled from a human donor in good health. CDR3 DNA: TGTGCCAGCAGCCAAATTTATTCGAGGGGACTAGCGAAGCAAGAGACCCAGTACTTC. Translation gives CASSQIYSRGLAKQETQYF.